This T cell receptor (beta chain) was found in a study of molecular identifiers for immune sequencing clone quantification (dated by TCRdb to the late 2010s). Notes on the research overall: For a replicate experiment, the RNA from either approximately 20,000 or 100,000 naive CD8 T cells was divided into five aliquots, and four of those aliquots went on to sequencing. This methods study used CD8 T cells to benchmark TCR RNA copy counting and molecular-identifier clustering-based TCR repertoire sequencing (MIDCIRS).

This clonotype was counted many times. Its specific antigen is unknown. The input lacks base qualities; no much larger clone sits a single base away. Libraries of naive CD8 T cells were built from anywhere between roughly 17,000 and 1,000,000 sorted cells, with 10%, 30% or 50% of the purified RNA used. Naive CD8 T cells were FACS-sorted as CD8+CD4-CCR7+CD45RA+ on a BD FACSAria II into RLT Plus buffer. To test detection sensitivity, Jurkat RNA equal to ten TCR copies was added to samples of roughly 18,000-1,000,000 naive CD8 T cells. Enrichment of CD8 T cells was done with RosetteSep CD8+ T Cell Enrichment Cocktail plus Ficoll-Paque, and ACK red cell lysis came afterward. The CDR3, from cysteine to phenylalanine, totals 15 residues. Only the CDR3 portion is preserved as DNA: 45 bases, with reading frame beginning at the first base. V is pared back by 5 bases and J by 1 base, with 14 bases lying between the germline termini. The CDR1 and CDR2 encoded by the germline V gene (reference sequence) are SEHNR and FQNEAQ.

Library method: PCR. The sequencer was an Illumina HiSeq 4000. Preparation of bulk TCR libraries followed a previously described approach, with the TCR primers listed in Table S5. Total RNA was purified with the Qiagen AllPrep DNA/RNA kit. Before analysis, reads from multiple sequencing runs of one library were combined. As for the original processing: Reads were retained only if an exact TCR constant sequence was present, and the retained reads were trimmed to 150 nt and grouped according to their 12-nt molecular barcodes. Reads within each barcode group were sub-clustered using a 15% Levenshtein threshold, and quality-weighted consensus sequences were constructed for each RNA molecule. Non-functional sequences were filtered out, along with any lower-count sequence sitting one edit away from another sequence. Barcode sub-clusters with fewer than 20% of the maximum read count were removed, based on fitting two negative binomial distributions. In-frame beta chains were kept once TCRdb had trimmed the public reads at Q25 with fastp and called clones with MiXCR. Identical CDR3 proteins give one entry, which carries the most common genes and DNA. The V and J calls here are based on TCRdb, not the publication. This sample lists about 65,000 distinct CDR3 sequences; about 17% were detected once. Clones ranked in the top ten supply 1.5% of the sample.

Paper-wide results and their limitations: Clones above 20 RNA copies held over 97% of molecules in CMV-specific effector cells but under 1% in naive cells. Modeling gave about three recovered TCR RNA copies per cell versus about 10 by digital PCR, implying 25% to 30% capture efficiency. The sizes of highly expanded clones could end up underestimated when identical TCR molecules share a barcode. When barcode sub-clustering was omitted, TCR diversity was inflated by chimeric consensus sequences, with chimeras reaching as high as 47%. Spiked-in Jurkat TCR RNA (roughly 10 copies' worth), which is not part of the donor repertoire, was contained in the naive libraries. Spiked-in Jurkat TCR RNA equal to a single cell's worth was reported to be detectable even within one million naive CD8 T cells.

The source is a human donor in good health. Some libraries in this study had Jurkat cell RNA spiked in. The material sequenced was naive CD8+ T cells from blood, with Jurkat cell RNA spiked in. Sample cell subset or site, as interpreted from the label and publication: FACS-sorted CD8+CD4-CCR7+CD45RA+ naive T cells. The rearranged chain carries TRBV7-9 and TRBJ1-1; the D gene identity is not certain. For the CDR3, the sequence is CASSKPRAANTEAFF. In nucleotides, the sequence is TGTGCCAGCAGCAAGCCACGGGCTGCGAACACTGAAGCTTTCTTT.